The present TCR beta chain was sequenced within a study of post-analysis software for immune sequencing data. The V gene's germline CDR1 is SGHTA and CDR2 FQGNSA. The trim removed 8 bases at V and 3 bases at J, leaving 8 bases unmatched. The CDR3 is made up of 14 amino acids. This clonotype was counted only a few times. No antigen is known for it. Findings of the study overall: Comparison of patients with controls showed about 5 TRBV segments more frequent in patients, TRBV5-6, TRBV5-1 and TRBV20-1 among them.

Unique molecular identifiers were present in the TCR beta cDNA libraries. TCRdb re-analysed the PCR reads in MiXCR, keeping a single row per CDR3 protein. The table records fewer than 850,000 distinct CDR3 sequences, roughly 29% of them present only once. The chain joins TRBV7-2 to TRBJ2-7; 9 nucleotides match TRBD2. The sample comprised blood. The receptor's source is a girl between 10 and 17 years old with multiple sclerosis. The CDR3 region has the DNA TGTGCCAGCTCAATAGCGGGAGTTATCTACGAGCAGTACTTC. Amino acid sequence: CASSIAGVIYEQYF.